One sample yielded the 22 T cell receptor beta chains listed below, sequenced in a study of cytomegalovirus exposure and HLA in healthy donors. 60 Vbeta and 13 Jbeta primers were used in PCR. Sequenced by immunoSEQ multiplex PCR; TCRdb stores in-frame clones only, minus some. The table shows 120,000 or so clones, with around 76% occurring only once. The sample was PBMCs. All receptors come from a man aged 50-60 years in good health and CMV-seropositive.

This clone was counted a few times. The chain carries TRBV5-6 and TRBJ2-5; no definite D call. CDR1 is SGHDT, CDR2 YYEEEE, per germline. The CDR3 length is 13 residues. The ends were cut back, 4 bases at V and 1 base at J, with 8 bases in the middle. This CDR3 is CASSLFSQETQYF. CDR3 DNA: TGTGCCAGCAGCCTTTTTAGCCAAGAGACCCAGTACTTC.

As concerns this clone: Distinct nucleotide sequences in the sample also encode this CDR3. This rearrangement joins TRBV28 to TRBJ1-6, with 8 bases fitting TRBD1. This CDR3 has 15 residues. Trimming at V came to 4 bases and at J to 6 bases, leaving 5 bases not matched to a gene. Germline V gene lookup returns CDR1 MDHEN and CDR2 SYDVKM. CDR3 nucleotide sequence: TGTGCCAGCAGTTACAGGGGGTCGGGTAATTCACCCCTCCACTTT. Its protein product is CASSYRGSGNSPLHF.

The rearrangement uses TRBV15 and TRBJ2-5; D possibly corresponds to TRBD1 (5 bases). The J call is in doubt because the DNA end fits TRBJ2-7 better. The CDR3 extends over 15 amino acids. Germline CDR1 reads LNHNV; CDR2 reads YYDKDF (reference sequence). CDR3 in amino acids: CATSREDDSSYEQYF. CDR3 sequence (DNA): TGTGCCACCAGCAGAGAGGACGACAGCTCCTACGAGCAGTACTTC.

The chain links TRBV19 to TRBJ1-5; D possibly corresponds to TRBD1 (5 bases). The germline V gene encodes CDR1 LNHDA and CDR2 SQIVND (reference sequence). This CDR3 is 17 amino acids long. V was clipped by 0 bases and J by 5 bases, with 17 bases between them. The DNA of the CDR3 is TGTGCCAGTAGTATAGATCTGGAGGGGAATGCTTATCAGCCCCAGCATTTT. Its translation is CASSIDLEGNAYQPQHF.

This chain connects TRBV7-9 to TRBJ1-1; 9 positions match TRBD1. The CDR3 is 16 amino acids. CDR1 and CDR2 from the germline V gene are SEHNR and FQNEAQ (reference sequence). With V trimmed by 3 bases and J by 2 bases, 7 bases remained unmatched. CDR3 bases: TGTGCCAGCAGCTTTGCCCCGGGACAGGGTAACACTGAAGCTTTCTTT. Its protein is CASSFAPGQGNTEAFF.

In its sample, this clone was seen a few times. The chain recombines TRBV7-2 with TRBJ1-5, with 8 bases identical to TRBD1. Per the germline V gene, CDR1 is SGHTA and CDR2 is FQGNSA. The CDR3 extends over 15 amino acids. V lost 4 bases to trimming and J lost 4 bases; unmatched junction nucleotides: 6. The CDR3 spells CASSSRQGWNQPQHF. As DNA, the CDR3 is TGTGCCAGCAGCTCTCGACAGGGGTGGAATCAGCCCCAGCATTTT. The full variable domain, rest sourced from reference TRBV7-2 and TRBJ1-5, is GAGVSQSPSNKVTEKGKDVELRCDPISGHTALYWYRQSLGQGLEFLIYFQGNSAPDKSGLPSDRFSAERTGGSVSTLTIQRTQQEDSAVYLCASSSRQGWNQPQHFGDGTRLSIL.

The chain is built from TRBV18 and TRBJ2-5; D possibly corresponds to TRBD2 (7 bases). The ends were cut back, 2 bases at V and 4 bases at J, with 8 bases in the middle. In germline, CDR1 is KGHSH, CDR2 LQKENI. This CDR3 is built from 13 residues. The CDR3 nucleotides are TGTGCCAGCTCACCAGGGGGGGCAGAGACCCAGTACTTC. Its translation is CASSPGGAETQYF.

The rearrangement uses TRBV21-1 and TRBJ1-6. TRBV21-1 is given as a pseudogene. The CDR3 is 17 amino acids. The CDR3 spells CASSITPRGGRTSPLHF. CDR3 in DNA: TGTGCCAGCAGCATAACCCCTCGGGGGGGTAGGACTTCACCCCTCCACTTT.

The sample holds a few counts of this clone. CDR3 sequence (DNA): TGTGCCAGCAGGAGACAGGGGGGAACTGAAGCTTTCTTT. Translating gives CASRRQGGTEAFF. The rearrangement links TRBV27 to TRBJ1-1, with 9 bases fitting TRBD1. The V gene's germline CDR1 is MNHEY and CDR2 SMNVEV (reference sequence). The CDR3 length is 13 residues. The trim removed 6 bases at V and 5 bases at J, leaving 4 bases unmatched.

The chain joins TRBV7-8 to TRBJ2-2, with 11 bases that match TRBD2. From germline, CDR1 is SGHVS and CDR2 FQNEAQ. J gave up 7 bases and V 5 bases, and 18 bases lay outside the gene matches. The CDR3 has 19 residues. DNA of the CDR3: TGTGCCAGCAGCACCCCGGGCGGGCTAGCGGGGGGCAAGGGCGGGGAGCTGTTTTTT. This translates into CASSTPGGLAGGKGGELFF.

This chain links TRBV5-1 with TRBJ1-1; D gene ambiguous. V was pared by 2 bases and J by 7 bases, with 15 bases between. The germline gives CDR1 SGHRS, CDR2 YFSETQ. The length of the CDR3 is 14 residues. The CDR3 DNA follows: TGCGCCAGCAGCTTAAAACCATTGGGAGTTGAAGCTTTCTTT. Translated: CASSLKPLGVEAFF. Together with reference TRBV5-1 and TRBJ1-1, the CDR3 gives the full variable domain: KAGVTQTPRYLIKTRGQQVTLSCSPISGHRSVSWYQQTPGQGLQFLFEYFSETQRNKGNFPGRFSGRQFSNSRSEMNVSTLELGDSALYLCASSLKPLGVEAFFGQGTRLTVV.

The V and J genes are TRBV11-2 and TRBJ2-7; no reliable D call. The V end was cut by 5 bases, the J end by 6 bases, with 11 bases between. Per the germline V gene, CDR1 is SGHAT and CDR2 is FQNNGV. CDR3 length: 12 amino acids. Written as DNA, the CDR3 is TGTGCCAGCAGCCCTAATTCCGGCGAGCAGTACTTC. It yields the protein CASSPNSGEQYF.

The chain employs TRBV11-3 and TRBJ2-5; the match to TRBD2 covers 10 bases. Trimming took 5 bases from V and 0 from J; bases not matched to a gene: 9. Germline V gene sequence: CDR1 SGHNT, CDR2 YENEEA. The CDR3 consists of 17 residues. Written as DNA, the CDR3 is TGTGCCAGCAGCCGGTCTAGCGGGGGTCTGTACCAAGAGACCCAGTACTTC. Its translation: CASSRSSGGLYQETQYF. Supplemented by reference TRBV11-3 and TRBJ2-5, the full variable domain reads EAGVVQSPRYKIIEKKQPVAFWCNPISGHNTLYWYLQNLGQGPELLIRYENEEAVDDSQLPKDRFSAERLKGVDSTLKIQPAELGDSAVYLCASSRSSGGLYQETQYFGPGTRLLVL.

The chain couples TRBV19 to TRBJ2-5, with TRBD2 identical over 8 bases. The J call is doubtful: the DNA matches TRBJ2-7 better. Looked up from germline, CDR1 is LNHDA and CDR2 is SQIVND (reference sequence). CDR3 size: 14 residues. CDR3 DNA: TGTGCCAGTAGGTATAGCGGGGACTCCTACGAGCAGTACTTC. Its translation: CASRYSGDSYEQYF.

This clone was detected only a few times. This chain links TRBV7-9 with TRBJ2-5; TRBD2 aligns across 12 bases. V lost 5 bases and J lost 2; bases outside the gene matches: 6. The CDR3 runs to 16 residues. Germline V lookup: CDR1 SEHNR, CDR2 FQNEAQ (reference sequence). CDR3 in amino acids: CASSLTSGGTQETQYF. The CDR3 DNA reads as TGTGCCAGCAGCCTGACTAGCGGGGGTACTCAAGAGACCCAGTACTTC.

The CDR3 nucleotides are TGTGCCAGCAGCTTGATTCTTGGCGGAGCGGTTACAGGGGGCCGGGCAGATACGCAGTATTTT. Its translation is CASSLILGGAVTGGRADTQYF. This chain uses TRBV7-6 with TRBJ2-3, with 9 bases aligning to TRBD1. Germline V gene lookup returns CDR1 SGHVS and CDR2 FNYEAQ. Trimming removed 3 bases from V and 4 bases from J; junction bases left unmatched: 23. The CDR3 runs 21 residues.

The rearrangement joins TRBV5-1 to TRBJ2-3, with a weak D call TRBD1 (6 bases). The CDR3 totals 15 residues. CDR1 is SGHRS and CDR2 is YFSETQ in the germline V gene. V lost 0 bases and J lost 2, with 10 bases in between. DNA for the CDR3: TGCGCCAGCAGCTTGGACAGGGCTGTCACAGATACGCAGTATTTT. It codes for CASSLDRAVTDTQYF.

CDR3 in DNA: TGTGCCAGCAGCCACCGGAAGGGCCAGAGCACGGGGTACAATGAGCAGTTCTTC. Encoded protein: CASSHRKGQSTGYNEQFF. The rearrangement links TRBV14 to TRBJ2-1; D might be TRBD2 (5 bases). From germline, CDR1 is SGHDN and CDR2 FVKESK. The CDR3 totals 18 residues. V was trimmed by 3 bases and J by 4 bases, leaving 22 bases between them.

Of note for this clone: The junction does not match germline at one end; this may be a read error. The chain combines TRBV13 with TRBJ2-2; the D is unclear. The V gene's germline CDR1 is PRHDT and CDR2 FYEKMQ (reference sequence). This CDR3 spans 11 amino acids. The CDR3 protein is CAGSRLGELFF. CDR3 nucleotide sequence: TGTGCCGGCAGCCGACTGGGGGAGCTGTTTTTT. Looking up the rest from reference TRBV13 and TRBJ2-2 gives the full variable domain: AAGVIQSPRHLIKEKRETATLKCYPIPRHDTVYWYQQGPGQDPQFLISFYEKMQSDKGSIPDRFSAQQFSDYHSELNMSSLELGDSALYFCAGSRLGELFFGEGSRLTVL.

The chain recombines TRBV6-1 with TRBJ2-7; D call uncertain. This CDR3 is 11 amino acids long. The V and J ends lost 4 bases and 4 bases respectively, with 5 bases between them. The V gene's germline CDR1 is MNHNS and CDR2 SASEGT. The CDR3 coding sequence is TGTGCCAGCAGTGTGCGGTACGAGCAGTACTTC. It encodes CASSVRYEQYF.

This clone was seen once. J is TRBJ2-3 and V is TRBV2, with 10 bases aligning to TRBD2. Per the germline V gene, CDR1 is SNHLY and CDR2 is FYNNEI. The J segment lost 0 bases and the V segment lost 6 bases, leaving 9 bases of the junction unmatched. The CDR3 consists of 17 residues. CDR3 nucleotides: TGTGCCAGCAGGCGCCGGACTAGCGGCACGAGCACAGATACGCAGTATTTT. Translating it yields CASRRRTSGTSTDTQYF.

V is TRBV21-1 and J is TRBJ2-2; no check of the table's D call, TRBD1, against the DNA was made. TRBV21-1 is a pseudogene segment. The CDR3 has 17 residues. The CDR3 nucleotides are TGTGCCAGGAGCGCAAAGGGTAAGGGGTCGGGCACCGGGGAGCTGTTTTTT. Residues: CARSAKGKGSGTGELFF.